This T cell receptor beta chain was retrieved from a study of T cell repertoires in cytomegalovirus infection. At the level of the study: Both CMV infection and a matching HLA type were indicated by public TCR beta signatures.

The CDR3 is 14 residues long. V shed 5 bases and J shed 2 bases, with 12 bases lying between them. Germline values: CDR1 SGHTA, CDR2 FQGNSA. From the reads, TCRdb called clonotypes with MiXCR, one entry per CDR3 protein. The sample contains about 210,000 distinct CDR3 sequences, 6.5% of which appear only once. Study-level points and caveats: Cumulative frequency (of public TCR beta family members) identified carriers of CMV plus the relevant HLA. The ex vivo response was dominated by HLA-C-restricted CMV-specific TCR beta clonotypes.

At least ten counts were recorded for this clonotype. Its antigen is unknown. The source material was PBMCs. The receptor comes from a human donor in good health (CMV status not recorded). Some clones in this sample may be carry-over from other donors' samples. The genes are TRBV7-2 and TRBJ1-2; the D is unclear. The CDR3, as DNA: TGTGCCAGCAGCCACGGACGGGCCAACTATGGCTACACCTTC. This encodes CASSHGRANYGYTF.